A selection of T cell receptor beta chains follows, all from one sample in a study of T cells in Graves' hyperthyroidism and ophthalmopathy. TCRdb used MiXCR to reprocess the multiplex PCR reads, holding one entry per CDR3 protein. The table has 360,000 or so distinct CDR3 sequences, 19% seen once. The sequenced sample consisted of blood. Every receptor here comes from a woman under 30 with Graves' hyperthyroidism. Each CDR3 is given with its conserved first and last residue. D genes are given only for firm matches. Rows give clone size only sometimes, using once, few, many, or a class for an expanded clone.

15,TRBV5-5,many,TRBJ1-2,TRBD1,TGTGCCAGCAGCTTGGTAGGGACAGGGGGCGATAGCTACACCTTC,CASSLVGTGGDSYTF
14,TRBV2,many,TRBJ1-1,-,TGTGCCAGCAGGGGGATATGGGTGTACACTGAAGCTTTCTTT,CASRGIWVYTEAFF
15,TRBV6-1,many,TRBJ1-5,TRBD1,TGTGCCAGCAGTGGGGGACAGGCGAATCGGCAGCCCCAGCATTTT,CASSGGQANRQPQHF
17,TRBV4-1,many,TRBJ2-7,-,TGCGCCAGCAGCCAAGGCATTCTGTCGCGGGGCACGAAAGAGCAGTACTTC,CASSQGILSRGTKEQYF
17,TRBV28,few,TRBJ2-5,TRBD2,TGTGCCAGCAGGGACGGCGGGGGGGCCGTGACGCAAGAGACCCAGTACTTC,CASRDGGGAVTQETQYF
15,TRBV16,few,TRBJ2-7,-,TGTGCCAGCAGCCGGCCGACTCGAAACTCCTACGAGCAGTACTTC,CASSRPTRNSYEQYF
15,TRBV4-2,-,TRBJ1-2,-,TGTGCCAGCAGCCAAGTGTCCGGTCCGGGCTATGGCTACACCTTC,CASSQVSGPGYGYTF
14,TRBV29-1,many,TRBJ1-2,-,TGCAGCGTTGAACGCCGACAGGCACCTAAAGGCTACACCTTC,CSVERRQAPKGYTF
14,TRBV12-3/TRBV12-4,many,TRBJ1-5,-,TGTGCCAGCAGTTGGGGGTATAGCAATCAGCCCCAGCATTTT,CASSWGYSNQPQHF
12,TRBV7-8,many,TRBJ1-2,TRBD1,TGTGCCAGCAAGGGGACAGGGTCTGGCTACACCTTC,CASKGTGSGYTF
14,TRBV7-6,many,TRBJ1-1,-,TGTGCCAGCAGCTCATCATCGATCAGGGTCGGAGCTTTCTTT,CASSSSSIRVGAFF
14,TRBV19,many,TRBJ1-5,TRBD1,TGTGCCAGTAGTCCCGACAGGGGGGCCCAGCCCCAGCATTTT,CASSPDRGAQPQHF
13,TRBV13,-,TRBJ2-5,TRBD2,TGTGCCAGCAGAAGACTAGCGGGGGAGACCCAGTACTTC,CASRRLAGETQYF
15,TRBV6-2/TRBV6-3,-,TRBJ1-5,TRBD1,TGTGCCAGCAGGAGCCGACAGGGGAATAATCAGCCCCAGCATTTT,CASRSRQGNNQPQHF
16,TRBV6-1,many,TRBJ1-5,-,TGTGCCAGCAAGGGTTGGGGCAGGGCAGGGAATCAGCCCCAGCATTTT,CASKGWGRAGNQPQHF
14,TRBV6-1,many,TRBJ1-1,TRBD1,TGTGCCACCTCGACAGGGCCTCGTGGCACTGAAGCTTTCTTT,CATSTGPRGTEAFF
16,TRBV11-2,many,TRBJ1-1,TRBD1,TGTGCCAGCAGCTTAGAGGCAGGGGGAGGGAACACTGAAGCTTTCTTT,CASSLEAGGGNTEAFF
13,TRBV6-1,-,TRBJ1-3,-,TGTGCCAGCAGGGAAGCCCCTGGAAACACCATATATTTT,CASREAPGNTIYF
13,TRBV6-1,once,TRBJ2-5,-,TGTGCCAGCAGACGACTAGACCAAGAGACCCAGTACTTC,CASRRLDQETQYF
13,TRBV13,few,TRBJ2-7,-,TGTGCCAGCAGCTCCAGGGTGACCCACGAGCAGTACTTC,CASSSRVTHEQYF
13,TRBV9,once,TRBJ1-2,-,TGTGCCAGCAGCGTGTACGGGGCTTATGGCTACACCTTC,CASSVYGAYGYTF
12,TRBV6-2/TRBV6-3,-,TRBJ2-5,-,TGTGCCAGCAGTTACATTGAAGAGACCCAGTACTTC,CASSYIEETQYF
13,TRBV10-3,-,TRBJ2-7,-,TGTGCCATCAGTGAGTTGGCTAGCTACGAGCAGTACTTC,CAISELASYEQYF
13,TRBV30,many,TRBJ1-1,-,TGTGCCTGGAGGCGGCTTACGAACACTGAAGCTTTCTTT,CAWRRLTNTEAFF
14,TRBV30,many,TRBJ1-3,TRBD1,TGTGCCTGGAATCCGACAGGGATGGGAAACACCATATATTTT,CAWNPTGMGNTIYF
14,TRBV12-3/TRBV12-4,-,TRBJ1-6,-,TGTGCCAGCAGTTTTCAACAGGGACACTCACCCCTCCACTTT,CASSFQQGHSPLHF
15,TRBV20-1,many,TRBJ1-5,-,TGCAGTGCTAGAGATCTAAAAGGGGAGAGCCAGCCCCAGCATTTT,CSARDLKGESQPQHF
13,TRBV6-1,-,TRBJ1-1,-,TGTGCCAGCAGCCCCGGGGGCTCACCTGAAGCTTTCTTT,CASSPGGSPEAFF
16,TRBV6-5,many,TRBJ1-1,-,TGTGCCAGCAGTTGGGGGGGGGCTGTCATGAACACTGAAGCTTTCTTT,CASSWGGAVMNTEAFF
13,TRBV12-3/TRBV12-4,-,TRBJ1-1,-,TGTGCCAGCAGTGTACTACAGAACACTGAAGCTTTCTTT,CASSVLQNTEAFF
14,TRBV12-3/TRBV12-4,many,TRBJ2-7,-,TGTGCCAGCAGGAACGGGGGGCCGGAATACGAGCAGTACTTC,CASRNGGPEYEQYF
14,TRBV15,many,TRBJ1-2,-,TGTGCCACCAGCAGAGCCACAGGGCCCTATGGCTACACCTTC,CATSRATGPYGYTF
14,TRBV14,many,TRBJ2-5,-,TGTGCCAGCAGCCAAGTCAACTCCTTAGAGACCCAGTACTTC,CASSQVNSLETQYF
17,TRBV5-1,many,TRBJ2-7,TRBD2,TGCGCCAGCAGCTTGGGTCTAGCGGGGGTGATCCGGAACGAGCAGTACTTC,CASSLGLAGVIRNEQYF
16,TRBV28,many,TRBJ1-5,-,TGTGCCAGCAGTTTATGGACTCTACATAGCAATCAGCCCCAGCATTTT,CASSLWTLHSNQPQHF
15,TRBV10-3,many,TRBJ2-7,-,TGTGCCATCAGCGACTCAACAGGCGGGATCTACGAGCAGTACTTC,CAISDSTGGIYEQYF
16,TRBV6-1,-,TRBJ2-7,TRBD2,TGTGCCAGCACCCCCCGGCCCAGCGGGAGTTTAAACGAGCAGTACTTC,CASTPRPSGSLNEQYF
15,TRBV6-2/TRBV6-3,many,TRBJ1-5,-,TGTGCCAGCAGTTACTCCGGGCGGCTCAATCAGCCCCAGCATTTT,CASSYSGRLNQPQHF
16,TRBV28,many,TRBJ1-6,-,TGTGCCAGCAGTTTAGCCTCACAGGGTTATAATTCACCCCTCCACTTT,CASSLASQGYNSPLHF
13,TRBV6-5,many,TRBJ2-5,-,TGTGCCAGCAGTTACTTCCGAGGGGAGACCCAGTACTTC,CASSYFRGETQYF
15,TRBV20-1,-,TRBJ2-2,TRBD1,TGCAGTGCTTCCTCCGGGACAGGAGCCACCGGGGAGCTGTTTTTT,CSASSGTGATGELFF
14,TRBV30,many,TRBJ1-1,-,TGTGCCTGGGCTGAGCCGGGCCTCAACACTGAAGCTTTCTTT,CAWAEPGLNTEAFF
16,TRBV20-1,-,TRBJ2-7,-,TGCAGTGCTAGAGATCATCGGGACGGGAGCCTCGACGAGCAGTACTTC,CSARDHRDGSLDEQYF
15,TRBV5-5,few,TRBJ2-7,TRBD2,TGTGCCAGCAGCTCCCGGGGGGGCCCAAGCTACGAGCAGTACTTC,CASSSRGGPSYEQYF
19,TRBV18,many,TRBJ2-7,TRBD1,TGTGCCAGCTCACCGGACAGGGGAATCGGGACTACACTAACCTACGAGCAGTACTTC,CASSPDRGIGTTLTYEQYF
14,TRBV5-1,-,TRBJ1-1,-,TGCGCCAGCAGCCCCCAGGCGGTGAACACTGAAGCTTTCTTT,CASSPQAVNTEAFF
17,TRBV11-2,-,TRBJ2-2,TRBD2,TGTGCCAGCAGCTTATTACGACTAGCGGGGATTACCGGGGAGCTGTTTTTT,CASSLLRLAGITGELFF
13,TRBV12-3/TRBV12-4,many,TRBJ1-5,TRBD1,TGTGCCAGCAGTTTATACAGGGGAGGGCCCCAGCATTTT,CASSLYRGGPQHF
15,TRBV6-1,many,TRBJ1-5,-,TGTGCCAGCAGTGAAGGAAAAGGGGACCCTGTACCCCAGCATTTT,CASSEGKGDPVPQHF
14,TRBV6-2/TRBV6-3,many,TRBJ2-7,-,TGTGCCAGCAGTTACCAGGCCAAAATCGGCGAGCAGTACTTC,CASSYQAKIGEQYF
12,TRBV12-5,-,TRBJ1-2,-,TGTGCTAGTGGCTATTCTAACTATGGCTACACCTTC,CASGYSNYGYTF
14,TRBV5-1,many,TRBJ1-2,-,TGCGCCAGCAGCTTGAGGTTAGGGGCGTATGGCTACACCTTC,CASSLRLGAYGYTF